A selection of T cell receptor beta chains follows, all from one sample in a study of cytomegalovirus exposure and HLA in healthy donors. Profiling relied on immunoSEQ multiplex PCR, and the TCRdb table lists in-frame clones only, not all of them. The sample includes 60,000 to 100,000 clones, about four fifths of them seen just once. The source material was PBMCs. The receptors originated from a male donor in good health and CMV-seropositive. CDR3s include the opening cysteine and the closing phenylalanine or tryptophan. Each record gives: CDR3 protein, CDR3 DNA, D gene, V gene, J gene, clone size. The D gene is left open where the match is weak. Not every row has a clone size; where given, it reads once, few, many or a size class.

CDR3 protein: CASSPGGTGRGKLFF
CDR3 DNA: TGTGCCAGCAGCCCCGGCGGGACAGGACGCGGAAAACTGTTTTTT
D gene: TRBD1
V gene: TRBV27
J gene: TRBJ1-4
clone size: -

CDR3 protein: CASSLGTVGNQPQHF
CDR3 DNA: TGTGCCAGTAGTCTTGGGACAGTCGGCAATCAGCCCCAGCATTTT
D gene: TRBD1
V gene: TRBV19
J gene: TRBJ1-5
clone size: -

CDR3 protein: CASSWQDTDYGYTF
CDR3 DNA: TGTGCCAGCAGCTGGCAGGACACCGACTATGGCTACACCTTC
D gene: -
V gene: TRBV6-1
J gene: TRBJ1-2
clone size: -

CDR3 protein: CASSLDGTSYSPLHF
CDR3 DNA: TGCGCCAGCAGCTTGGATGGGACTTCGTATTCACCCCTCCACTTT
D gene: -
V gene: TRBV5-1
J gene: TRBJ1-6
clone size: -

CDR3 protein: CAISESSGTEAFF
CDR3 DNA: TGTGCCATCAGTGAGTCGTCCGGCACTGAAGCTTTCTTT
D gene: -
V gene: TRBV10-3
J gene: TRBJ1-1
clone size: -

CDR3 protein: CASSYSISSGGYEQYF
CDR3 DNA: TGTGCCAGCAGTTACTCGATTTCTAGCGGGGGATACGAGCAGTACTTC
D gene: TRBD2
V gene: TRBV6-5
J gene: TRBJ2-7
clone size: -

CDR3 protein: CASSRGLAGVGYEQYF
CDR3 DNA: TGCGCCAGCAGTCGCGGACTAGCGGGAGTCGGCTACGAGCAGTACTTC
D gene: TRBD2
V gene: TRBV4-1
J gene: TRBJ2-7
clone size: -

CDR3 protein: CASSPTGIPSKQYF
CDR3 DNA: TGTGCCAGCAGCCCGACAGGGATCCCTTCCAAGCAGTACTTC
D gene: TRBD1
V gene: TRBV5-6
J gene: TRBJ2-7
clone size: -

CDR3 protein: CASSPARGNTIYF
CDR3 DNA: TGTGCCAGCTCACCGGCACGAGGAAACACCATATATTTT
D gene: -
V gene: TRBV18
J gene: TRBJ1-3
clone size: -

CDR3 protein: CASSRGLVLAKNIQYF
CDR3 DNA: TGTGCCAGCAGCCGGGGACTGGTTCTAGCCAAAAACATTCAGTACTTC
D gene: -
V gene: TRBV11-2
J gene: TRBJ2-4
clone size: -

CDR3 protein: CASSLVQLNTGELFF
CDR3 DNA: TGTGCCAGCAGCTTGGTCCAACTGAACACCGGGGAGCTGTTTTTT
D gene: -
V gene: TRBV5-6
J gene: TRBJ2-2
clone size: few

CDR3 protein: CASSLWSSLSREQFF
CDR3 DNA: TGTGCCAGCAGCTTATGGTCGAGCCTCTCCCGGGAGCAGTTCTTC
D gene: -
V gene: TRBV7-2
J gene: TRBJ2-1
clone size: -

CDR3 protein: CASSPWTGGEQYF
CDR3 DNA: TGTGCCAGCAGTCCATGGACAGGGGGCGAGCAGTACTTC
D gene: TRBD1
V gene: TRBV27
J gene: TRBJ2-7
clone size: few

CDR3 protein: CASKENRASGGDTQYF
CDR3 DNA: TGCGCCAGCAAGGAAAACCGGGCTAGCGGGGGAGATACGCAGTATTTT
D gene: TRBD2
V gene: TRBV5-1
J gene: TRBJ2-3
clone size: -

CDR3 protein: CASSFSTETEAFF
CDR3 DNA: TGTGCCAGCAGCTTTAGTACCGAAACTGAAGCTTTCTTT
D gene: -
V gene: TRBV7-9
J gene: TRBJ1-1
clone size: few

CDR3 protein: CASSPSGGYNQPQHF
CDR3 DNA: TGTGCCAGCAGCCCCTCAGGGGGATACAATCAGCCCCAGCATTTT
D gene: TRBD1
V gene: TRBV6-5
J gene: TRBJ1-5
clone size: -

CDR3 protein: CSAVEQNYNEQFF
CDR3 DNA: TGCAGCGCTGTAGAGCAGAACTACAATGAGCAGTTCTTC
D gene: -
V gene: TRBV29-1
J gene: TRBJ2-1
clone size: once

CDR3 protein: CASSLGVGAVGYTF
CDR3 DNA: TGTGCCAGCAGCTTAGGTGTAGGGGCGGTTGGCTACACCTTC
D gene: -
V gene: TRBV7-9
J gene: TRBJ1-2
clone size: -

CDR3 protein: CASSPTGTGNYGYTF
CDR3 DNA: TGTGCCAGCAGTCCCACCGGGACAGGGAACTATGGCTACACCTTC
D gene: TRBD1
V gene: TRBV27
J gene: TRBJ1-2
clone size: -

CDR3 protein: CASSEGLAVVQETQYF
CDR3 DNA: TGTGCCAGCAGTGAAGGACTAGCGGTAGTCCAAGAGACCCAGTACTTC
D gene: TRBD2
V gene: TRBV2
J gene: TRBJ2-5
clone size: few